This entry is about one T cell receptor (beta chain). This clone has a handful of counts. This clone's antigen is unknown. No much larger clonotype is one base removed from it; base qualities were not supplied. Reading the germline V gene (reference sequence) gives CDR1 LNHDA and CDR2 SQIVND. V is pruned by 3 bases and J by 8 bases, leaving 12 bases of the junction without a gene match. The CDR3 goes from the cysteine to the phenylalanine over 16 residues. Solely the CDR3 DNA is kept, with 48 bases framed from the first base. The data are from a study of TIL therapy for anti-PD-1-resistant metastatic lung cancer (dated by TCRdb to the early 2020s). Regarding the research as a whole: Tumors were collected before any PD-1/PD-L1 blockade, after which patients were given nivolumab, and patients who progressed were given lymphodepletion, an infusion of expanded TIL and IL-2. Clonotypes were tracked across tumor, expanded TIL product and serial blood samples by T cell receptor beta sequencing of tumor and peripheral blood. Most of the cohort had lung adenocarcinoma, including a few EGFR-mutant tumors and two ALK-rearranged tumors, and half of the patients were either current or former smokers. A median non-synonymous tumor mutation burden of under 1.9 mutations per megabase was determined across the cohort by whole-exome sequencing. A median age of around 54 years (range about 35-75) and a median tumor PD-L1 proportion score of 6% were recorded among enrolled patients. Broader findings and caveats from the paper: The study protocol defined all tumor marker inferences as exploratory. Infused TIL clonotypes partially replaced the baseline peripheral repertoire then decayed over months, with no apparent association between persistence and response. The cohort was highly selected, with more treatment-naive, never-smoker and oncogene-addicted patients than typical, limiting generalizability.

The meaning of the sample's time point label: pre-treatment sample, taken before nivolumab and TIL therapy. Between late 2017 and 2020, a dual-center phase I trial enrolled adults who had stage 4 NSCLC. The samples were obtained from a phase I trial that was single-arm and open-label and tested tumor-infiltrating lymphocyte therapy combined with nivolumab in advanced non-small cell lung cancer. Blood mononuclear cells were isolated from EDTA tubes by Ficoll gradient and were snap-frozen as pellets, and DNA was extracted with a Qiagen mini-prep kit. The immunoSEQ v3 hsTCRB kit was used to amplify TCR beta CDR3 regions from genomic DNA through bias-controlled multiplex PCR. TCR libraries were sequenced on an Illumina NextSeq 500 to 2 million to 2.5 million read pairs for survey level or about 5-6 million for deep level. As for how the authors treated the data: V, D and J genes were assigned, non-productive sequences were removed, and clonality was reported by immunoSEQ Analyzer software. Repertoires were compared using productive Simpson clonality and Morisita overlap index of productive TRB rearrangements between infused TIL and blood. Absolute clonotype counts in blood were estimated as lymphocyte count times CD3+ fraction times the clone's productive frequency. TCRdb limited this immuneACCESS table to in-frame rearrangements with V and J called. A share of clones is missing; checked studies link under half to unresolved V genes, and the rest is unexplained. From that table come the V and J calls and clone size; the DNA was used to work out D and trimming. The sample profile shows about 60,000 clones; 87% of them were found once. Jointly, the top ten make up 2.5% to 3% of the sample.

Source: blood, taken at baseline. The clonotype originates from a person aged 25-85 years with non-small cell lung cancer. The sequence links TRBV19 to TRBJ1-5; the central 8 bases match TRBD1. The DNA is as follows: TGTGCCAGTAGTATCTCTCAGGGGGCGCTCGGGGAGCCCCAGCATTTT. This translates into CASSISQGALGEPQHF.